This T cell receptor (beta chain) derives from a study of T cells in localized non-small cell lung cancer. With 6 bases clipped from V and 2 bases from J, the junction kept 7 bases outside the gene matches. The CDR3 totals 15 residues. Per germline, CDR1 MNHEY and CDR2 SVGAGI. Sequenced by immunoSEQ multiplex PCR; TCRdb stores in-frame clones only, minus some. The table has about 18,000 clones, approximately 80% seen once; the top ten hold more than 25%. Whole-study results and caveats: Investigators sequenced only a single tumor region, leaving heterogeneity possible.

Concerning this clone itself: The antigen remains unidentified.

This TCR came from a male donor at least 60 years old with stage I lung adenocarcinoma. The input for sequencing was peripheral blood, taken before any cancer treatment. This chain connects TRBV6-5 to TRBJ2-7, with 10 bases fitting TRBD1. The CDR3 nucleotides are TGTGCCAGCAGCCCTGACAGGGGGCGCCCCTACGAGCAGTACTTC. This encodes CASSPDRGRPYEQYF.